Sequencing of this T cell receptor beta chain was carried out in a study of breast tumors, draining lymph nodes, adjacent tissues. TCRdb itself ran the multiplex PCR reads through MiXCR, one entry per CDR3 protein. The data contain about 220,000 distinct CDR3 sequences, around 34% of them singletons. This clonotype came up many times. Its antigen remains unidentified. The J segment lost 5 bases and the V segment lost 0 bases, leaving 9 bases of the junction unmatched. The CDR3 contains 16 residues. Germline V gene lookup returns CDR1 DFQATT and CDR2 SNEGSKA (reference sequence). Findings and limits, study-wide: Data fit most tumor T cells coming from lymph node, expanding in tumor. That most tumor T cells come from lymph nodes remained unproven. Tumor TCR diversity was below lymph nodes but above nontumor tissue. Compared with basal-like, luminal-like tumors shared significantly more repertoire with nontumor tissue.

The lymph nodes were axillary draining lymph nodes from breast cancer patients. This sequence was found in a female donor with breast cancer. Some clones in this sample may be carry-over from other donors' samples. The rearrangement uses TRBV20-1 and TRBJ2-2, with TRBD1 matching 7 bases. The sequenced sample consisted of axillary lymph node tissue. As DNA, the CDR3 is TGCAGTGCTAGAGATCGTAGACAGGGTAATACCGGGGAGCTGTTTTTT. This encodes CSARDRRQGNTGELFF.